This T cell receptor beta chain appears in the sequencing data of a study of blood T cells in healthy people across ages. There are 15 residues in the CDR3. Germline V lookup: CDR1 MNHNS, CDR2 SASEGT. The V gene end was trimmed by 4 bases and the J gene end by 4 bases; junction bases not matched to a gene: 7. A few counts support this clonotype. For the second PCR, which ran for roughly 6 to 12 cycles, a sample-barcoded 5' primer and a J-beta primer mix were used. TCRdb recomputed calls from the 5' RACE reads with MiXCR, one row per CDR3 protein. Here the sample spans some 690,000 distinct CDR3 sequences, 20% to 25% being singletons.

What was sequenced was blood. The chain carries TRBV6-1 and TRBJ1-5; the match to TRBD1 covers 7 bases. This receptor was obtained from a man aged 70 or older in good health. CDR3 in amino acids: CASSGRDSINQPQHF. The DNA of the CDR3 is TGTGCCAGCAGTGGCCGGGACAGTATAAATCAGCCCCAGCATTTT.